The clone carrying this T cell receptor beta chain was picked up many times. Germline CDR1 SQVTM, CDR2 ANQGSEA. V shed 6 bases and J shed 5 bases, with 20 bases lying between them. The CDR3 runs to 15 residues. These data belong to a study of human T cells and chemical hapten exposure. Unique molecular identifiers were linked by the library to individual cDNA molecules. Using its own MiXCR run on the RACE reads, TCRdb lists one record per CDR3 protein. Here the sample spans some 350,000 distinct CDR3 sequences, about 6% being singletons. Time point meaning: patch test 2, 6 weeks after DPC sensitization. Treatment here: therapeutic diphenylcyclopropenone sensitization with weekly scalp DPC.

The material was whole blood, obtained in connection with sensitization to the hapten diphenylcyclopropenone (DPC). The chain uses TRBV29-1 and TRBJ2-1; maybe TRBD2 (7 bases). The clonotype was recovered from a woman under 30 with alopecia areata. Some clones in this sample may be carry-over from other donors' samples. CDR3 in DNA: TGCAGCGTCCCCCTGGGGGGGGGGCGGAACAATGAGCAGTTCTTC. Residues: CSVPLGGGRNNEQFF.